This T cell receptor beta chain was sequenced during a study of regulatory T cells in long-lasting Graves disease. This CDR3 has 14 amino acids. After removal of 4 bases from V and 3 bases from J, the junction contained 6 bases not matched to a gene. Germline values: CDR1 SGHKS, CDR2 YYEKEE (reference sequence). Time point here: persistent/refractory GD, antithyroid drugs over 5 years with positive TRAb. There was RNA extracted from PBMCs, and the TCR library was made from it. This clonotype was seen a handful of times. Assembly of TCR beta libraries relied on iRepertoire HTBI primers together with Arm-PCR of CDR3 regions. From the multiplex PCR reads, TCRdb called clonotypes with MiXCR, one entry per CDR3 protein. Of 400,000 to 450,000 distinct CDR3 sequences detected, about a quarter appear once; the ten largest clones hold roughly 30%.

The receptor was isolated from a female donor with Graves disease. The gene calls are TRBV5-5 and TRBJ1-2, with 7 nucleotides matching TRBD1. This material consisted of peripheral blood mononuclear cells (PBMCs), taken when the disease was refractory, from a patient treated with antithyroid drugs. The CDR3 protein is CASSTTDRDYGYTF. The DNA of the CDR3 is TGTGCCAGCAGCACAACAGACAGGGACTATGGCTACACCTTC.